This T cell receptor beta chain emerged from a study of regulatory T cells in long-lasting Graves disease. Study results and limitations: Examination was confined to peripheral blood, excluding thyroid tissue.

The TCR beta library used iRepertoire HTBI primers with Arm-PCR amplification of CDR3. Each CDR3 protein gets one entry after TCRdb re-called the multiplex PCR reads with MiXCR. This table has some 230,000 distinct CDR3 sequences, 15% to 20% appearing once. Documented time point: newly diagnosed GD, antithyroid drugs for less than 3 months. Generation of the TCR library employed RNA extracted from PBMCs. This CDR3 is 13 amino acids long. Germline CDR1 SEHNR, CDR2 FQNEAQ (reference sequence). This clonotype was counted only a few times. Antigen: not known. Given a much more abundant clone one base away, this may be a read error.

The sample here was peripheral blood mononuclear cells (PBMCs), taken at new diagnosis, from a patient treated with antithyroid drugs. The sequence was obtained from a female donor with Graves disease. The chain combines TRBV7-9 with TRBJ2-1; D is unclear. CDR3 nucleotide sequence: TGTGCCAGCTGTTACAGCTCCTACAATGAGCAGTCCTTC. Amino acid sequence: CASCYSSYNEQSF.